This TCR beta chain was sequenced for a study of monozygotic twins with inflammatory bowel disease. A 6-nucleotide sample barcode was carried by the UMIs, which template switching added. TCRdb reanalyzed the 5' RACE reads and collapses them to one entry per CDR3 protein, without DNA. The sample has more than 85,000 distinct CDR3 sequences; the top ten hold roughly 12%. As concerns this clonotype: Its target is not known.

Study conclusions and caveats: IBD patients carried less diverse TCRbeta repertoires (inverse Simpson) than healthy co-twins.

Germline V lookup: CDR1 LGHNA, CDR2 YSLEER. The CDR3 covers 15 residues. This chain links TRBV4-3 with TRBJ2-1. This receptor was taken from a human donor with ulcerative colitis or Crohn's disease, or a healthy co-twin of an affected twin (not recorded which). Sequenced: blood. The CDR3 spells CASSQKGTSFNEQFF.